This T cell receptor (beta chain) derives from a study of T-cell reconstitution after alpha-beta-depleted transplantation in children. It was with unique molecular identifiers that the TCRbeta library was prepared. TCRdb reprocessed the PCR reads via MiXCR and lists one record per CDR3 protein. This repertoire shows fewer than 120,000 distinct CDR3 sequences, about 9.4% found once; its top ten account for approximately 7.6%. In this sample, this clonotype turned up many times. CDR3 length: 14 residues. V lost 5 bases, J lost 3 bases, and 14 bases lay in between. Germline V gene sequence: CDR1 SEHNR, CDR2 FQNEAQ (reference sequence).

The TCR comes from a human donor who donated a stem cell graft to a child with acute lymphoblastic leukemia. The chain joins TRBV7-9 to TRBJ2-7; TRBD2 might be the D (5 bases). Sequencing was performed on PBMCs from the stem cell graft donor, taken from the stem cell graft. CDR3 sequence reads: CASSPKGGLYEQYF. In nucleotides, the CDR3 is TGTGCCAGCAGCCCCAAGGGTGGACTCTACGAGCAGTACTTC.